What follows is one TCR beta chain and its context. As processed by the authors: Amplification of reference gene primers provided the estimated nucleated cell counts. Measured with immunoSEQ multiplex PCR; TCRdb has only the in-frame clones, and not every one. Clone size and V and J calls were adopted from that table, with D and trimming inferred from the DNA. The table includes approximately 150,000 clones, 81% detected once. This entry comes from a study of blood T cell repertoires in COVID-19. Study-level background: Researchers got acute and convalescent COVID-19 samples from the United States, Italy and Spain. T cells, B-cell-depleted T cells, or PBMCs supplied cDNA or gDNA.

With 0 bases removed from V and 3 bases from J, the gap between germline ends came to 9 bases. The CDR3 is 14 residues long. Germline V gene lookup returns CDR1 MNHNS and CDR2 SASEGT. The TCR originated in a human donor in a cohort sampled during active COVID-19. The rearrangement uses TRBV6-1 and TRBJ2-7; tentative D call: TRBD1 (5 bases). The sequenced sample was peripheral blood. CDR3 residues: CASSEAPGFYEQYF. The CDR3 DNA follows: TGTGCCAGCAGTGAAGCGCCAGGGTTCTACGAGCAGTACTTC.